This TCR beta chain was retrieved from a study of shared clonotypes between healthy human individuals (dated by TCRdb to 2018 to 2020). Some background on the complete study: A couple of women and a few men aged 18 to 49 years were included in the cohort. For each donor, three plates each were used for CD4 naive and CD4 memory, two plates were used for CD8 naive, and one plate was used for CD8 memory. Each donor's leukapheresis produced roughly between roughly 0.85 and 9 billion PBMCs. To estimate repertoire size and how much clonotypes are shared between individuals, the study performed deep sequencing of blood TCR repertoires from five healthy adults. To increase sequencing depth and limit assay-specific biases, different laboratories used diverse techniques to prepare libraries and sequence TCR repertoires. The paper's findings and limits, for the study overall: Estimated clonotype richness was generally larger for naive than for memory subsets. Sampling was limited to blood, and TCR repertoires in tissue likely differ from TCR repertoires in blood. Even with the large sequencing depth, rarefaction of the sorted-subset datasets indicated that sequencing was incomplete. Based on pairwise subsampling, the degree of clonotype sharing among donors was expected to be affected by sequencing depth. Sharing across four donors was observed for roughly 5% of naive CD4, 3% to 3.5% of naive CD8, over 2% of memory CD4, and 0.4% of memory CD8 clonotypes. Compared with non-shared clonotypes, clonotypes shared by all four sorted-subset donors had higher generation probabilities. Because the study included a small number of donors, the genetic and exposure-history diversity represented was limited.

Per the germline V gene, KGHSH is the CDR1 and LQKENI is the CDR2. The CDR3 sequence holds 14 residues, the cysteine and phenylalanine included. Only CDR3 DNA is held: 42 bases, read in frame from base 1. At the junction V is shortened by 1 base and J by 4 bases, with 7 bases in between. TCR CDR3 regions were amplified from genomic DNA by multiplex PCR using the deep immunoSEQ assay. Extracted genomic DNA from each cell subset was distributed evenly across all wells of several immunoSEQ 96-well plates, and each plate was treated as a replicate. For sorted subsets, 200 to 250 ng genomic DNA, equal to some 30,000 T cell genomes, was loaded into each replicate PCR. Purified libraries were measured with a Qubit 3.0 fluorometer, size-checked on a Bioanalyzer 2100, and measured again with the KAPA Library Quantification kit. A separate single-read 150-cycle Illumina NextSeq 550 flow cell was used to sequence each immunoSEQ 96-well plate. The authors' pipeline ran thus. Because the immunoSEQ output included only junctional sequences and no quality scores, the filtering could not be the same as the filtering used for full-length reads. To assign V/J genes and CDR3, sequences were annotated using PyIR, a Python wrapper for IgBLAST v1.9, with IMGT germline references. Reads were filtered out if the reads had weak V/J assignments (E-value above 1e-6), no CDR3, stop codons, out-of-frame junctions, or ambiguous translated residues. V3J clonotypes were defined as sequences sharing the same inferred V gene, J gene, and CDR3 amino acid sequence. To compute the percentage overlap between repertoires, the number of shared unique clonotypes was divided by the size of the smaller repertoire. RTK rarefaction, the Chao1 estimator, and Recon v2.1 estimates of unobserved clonotypes were used to assess repertoire richness. Generation probabilities were computed with OLGA for all TCRbeta clonotypes obtained by the gDNA method from a handful of donors. TCRdb holds this immuneACCESS table with in-frame rearrangements only. Some clones are missing; in checked studies, unresolved V genes explain under half, and the rest has no known cause. V and J calls and clone size are copied from that table; D and trimming were computed from the DNA. The sample contains roughly 2.6 million clones, around nine tenths of them found a single time. The top ten constitute roughly 0.15% of the sample.

A word on this clone: The specificity of this receptor is unknown. The input lacks base qualities; no much larger clone sits a single base away.

Healthy HIV-negative adults with no recently reported acute infections or vaccinations were included as donors. Every donor was a Caucasian adult living in Nashville, Tennessee, USA. CD4+ T cells were enriched by magnetic negative selection, after which naive cells were positively selected on CD45RA and the negative fraction was taken as the memory subset. After blood collection by leukapheresis, PBMCs were isolated using Ficoll-Histopaque density gradient centrifugation and then cryopreserved in the vapor phase of liquid nitrogen. Analytical flow cytometry was used to check the purity and quantity of each magnetically sorted T cell population. Genomic DNA was isolated from each sorted fraction and quantified by UV absorbance on a Nanodrop 2000c.

This TCR was sampled from a man between 18 and 29 years old in good health. The receptor chain draws on TRBV18 and TRBJ2-2; the D gene assignment is ambiguous. Sequenced material: naive CD4+ T cells sorted from blood. The sample's cell subset or site label, in plain terms: CD45RA+ positively selected. The sequenced DNA: TGTGCCAGCTCACCACAGACGGGCACCGGGGAGCTGTTTTTT. It translates as CASSPQTGTGELFF.